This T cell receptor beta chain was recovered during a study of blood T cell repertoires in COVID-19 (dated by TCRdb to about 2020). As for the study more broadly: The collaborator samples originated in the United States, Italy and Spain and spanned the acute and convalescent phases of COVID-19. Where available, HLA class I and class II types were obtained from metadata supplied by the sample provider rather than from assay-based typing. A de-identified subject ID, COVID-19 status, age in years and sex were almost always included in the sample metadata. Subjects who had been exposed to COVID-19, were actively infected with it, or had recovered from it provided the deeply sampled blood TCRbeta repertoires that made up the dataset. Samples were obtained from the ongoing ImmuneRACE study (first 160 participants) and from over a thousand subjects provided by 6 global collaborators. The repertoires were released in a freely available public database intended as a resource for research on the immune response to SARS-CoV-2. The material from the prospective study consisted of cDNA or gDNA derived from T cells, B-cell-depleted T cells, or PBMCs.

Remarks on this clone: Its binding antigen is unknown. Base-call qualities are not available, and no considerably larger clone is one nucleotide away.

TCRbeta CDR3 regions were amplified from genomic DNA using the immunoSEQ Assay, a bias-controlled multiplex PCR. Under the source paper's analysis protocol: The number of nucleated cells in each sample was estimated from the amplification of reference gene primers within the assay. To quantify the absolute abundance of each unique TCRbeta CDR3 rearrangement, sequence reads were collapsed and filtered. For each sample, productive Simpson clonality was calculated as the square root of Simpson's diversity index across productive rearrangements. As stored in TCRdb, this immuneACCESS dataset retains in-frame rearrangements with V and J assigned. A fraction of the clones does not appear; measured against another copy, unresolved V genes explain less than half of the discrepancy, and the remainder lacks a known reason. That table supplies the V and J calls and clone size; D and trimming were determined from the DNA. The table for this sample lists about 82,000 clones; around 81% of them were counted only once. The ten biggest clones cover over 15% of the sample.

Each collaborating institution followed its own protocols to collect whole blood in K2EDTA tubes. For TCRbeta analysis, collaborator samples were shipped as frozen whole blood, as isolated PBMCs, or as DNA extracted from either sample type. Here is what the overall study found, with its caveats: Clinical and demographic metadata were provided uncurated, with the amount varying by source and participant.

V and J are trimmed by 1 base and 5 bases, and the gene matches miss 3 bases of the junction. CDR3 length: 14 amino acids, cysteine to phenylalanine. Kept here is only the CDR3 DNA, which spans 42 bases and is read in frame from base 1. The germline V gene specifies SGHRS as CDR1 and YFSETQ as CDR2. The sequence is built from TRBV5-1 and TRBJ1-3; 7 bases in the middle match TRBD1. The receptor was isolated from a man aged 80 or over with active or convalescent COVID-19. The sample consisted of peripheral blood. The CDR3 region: CASSLRDSRNTIYF. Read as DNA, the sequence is TGCGCCAGCAGCTTGAGGGACAGTAGAAACACCATATATTTT.